These 32 T cell receptor beta chains were all obtained from the same sample, sequenced in a study of cytomegalovirus exposure and HLA in healthy donors. Here immunoSEQ multiplex PCR was the method, and the copy in TCRdb shows in-frame clones only, minus some. Of approximately 180,000 clones in the sample, approximately 89% are singletons; the top ten hold 2% to 3%. Sequenced material: PBMCs. These receptors all stem from a man between 18 and 29 years old in good health and CMV-seropositive.

Only one count was recorded for this clone. The rearrangement uses TRBV6-6 and TRBJ2-2; TRBD2 might be the D (6 bases). Trimming removed 7 bases from V and 5 bases from J, with 20 bases in between. This CDR3 is built from 16 residues. From germline, CDR1 is MNHNY and CDR2 SVGAGI (reference sequence). Written as DNA, the CDR3 is TGTGCCAGCACTGCCCGGGGACTCCCGCGAACCGGGGAGCTGTTTTTT. This codes for CASTARGLPRTGELFF.

The J gene is TRBJ2-7, the V gene TRBV5-1, with D maybe TRBD2 (6 bases). This CDR3 comprises 14 residues. V gave up 0 bases and J gave up 3 bases, with 10 bases separating them. Germline lookup yields CDR1 SGHRS and CDR2 YFSETQ. CDR3 DNA: TGCGCCAGCAGCTTGGGCGGGACCATCTACGAGCAGTACTTC. The encoded protein is CASSLGGTIYEQYF.

The V call is TRBV7-9, the J call TRBJ2-7, with D perhaps TRBD2 (5 bases). Per germline, CDR1 SEHNR and CDR2 FQNEAQ (reference sequence). This CDR3 spans 15 amino acids. The ends were cut back, 2 bases at V and 6 bases at J, with 17 bases in the middle. The CDR3 protein is CASSLIVHSAGEQYF. CDR3 in DNA: TGTGCCAGCAGCTTAATCGTACACTCGGCGGGCGAGCAGTACTTC. Combining the CDR3 with reference TRBV7-9 and TRBJ2-7 gives the whole variable domain DTGVSQNPRHKITKRGQNVTFRCDPISEHNRLYWYRQTLGQGPEFLTYFQNEAQLEKSRLLSDRFSAERPKGSFSTLEIQRTEQGDSAMYLCASSLIVHSAGEQYFGPGTRLTVT.

The chain has TRBV27 and TRBJ2-7, with D possibly TRBD2 on 6 matching bases. Germline V gives CDR1 MNHEY, CDR2 SMNVEV (reference sequence). The CDR3 contains 14 residues. The germline V and J ends were trimmed by 2 bases and 6 bases, with 14 bases remaining between them. The CDR3 spells CASSLSRERGEQYF. For the CDR3, the DNA is TGTGCCAGCAGTTTAAGCCGGGAGAGAGGCGAGCAGTACTTC.

The rearrangement uses TRBV6-5 and TRBJ1-2; TRBD1 might be the D (5 bases). This CDR3 contains 15 residues. Trimming took 0 bases from V and 4 from J, leaving 12 bases between them. In germline, CDR1 is MNHEY, CDR2 SVGAGI. CDR3 loop: CASSYSGGDGYGYTF. The CDR3 nucleotides are TGTGCCAGCAGTTACTCGGGGGGAGATGGCTATGGCTACACCTTC.

The chain couples TRBV10-3 to TRBJ1-5; possible D gene TRBD1, 5 bases. From germline, CDR1 is ENHRY and CDR2 SYGVKD. Trimming removed 2 bases at V and 8 bases at J, with 10 bases between. The CDR3 runs to 13 residues. Here the CDR3 reads CAISEADREPQHF. In DNA form, the CDR3 reads TGTGCCATCAGTGAGGCAGACAGAGAGCCCCAGCATTTT.

J is TRBJ2-7 and V is TRBV6-5; 8 bases are shared with TRBD1. This CDR3 spans 15 amino acids. Germline assignment: CDR1 MNHEY and CDR2 SVGAGI. The trim removed 0 bases at V and 7 bases at J, leaving 8 bases unmatched. The CDR3 region is CASSYSGTGPWEQYF. CDR3 in DNA: TGTGCCAGCAGTTACTCGGGGACAGGCCCCTGGGAGCAGTACTTC.

The rearrangement joins TRBV28 to TRBJ1-2; D is uncertain. The length of the CDR3 is 11 residues. CDR1 and CDR2 (germline): MDHEN, SYDVKM. The V end lost 4 bases, the J end lost 7 bases, and 7 bases lay between the germline ends. CDR3 residues: CASSSPPGYTF. In DNA form, the CDR3 reads TGTGCCAGCAGTTCCCCTCCTGGCTACACCTTC.

This clone has just a few counts. The genes are TRBV19 and TRBJ2-5; a possible D gene is TRBD1 (5 bases). Trimming shortened V by 5 bases and J by 2 bases, and 12 bases separated the two germline ends. The length of the CDR3 is 14 residues. Germline assignment: CDR1 LNHDA and CDR2 SQIVND (reference sequence). CDR3 residues: CASSSATVQETQYF. The CDR3 coding sequence is TGTGCCAGTAGTTCCGCGACAGTGCAAGAGACCCAGTACTTC.

The genes are TRBV6-1 and TRBJ1-5; perhaps TRBD1 as D (6 bases). The CDR3 covers 14 residues. Between the trimmed V and J ends, which lost 4 bases and 5 bases, there was a span of 12 bases. Germline V CDR1 and CDR2: MNHNS, SASEGT. CDR3 region: CASSATDRYQPQHF. The CDR3 DNA reads TGTGCCAGCAGTGCTACGGACAGATATCAGCCCCAGCATTTT.

This clone has only one observation. The rearrangement links TRBV29-1 to TRBJ2-1, with a tentative D call TRBD2 (5 bases). Germline lookup yields CDR1 SQVTM and CDR2 ANQGSEA. The V end lost 0 bases, the J end lost 13 bases, and 10 bases lay between the germline ends. CDR3 length: 11 residues. CDR3 DNA sequence: TGCAGCGTTGAAGATGTAACGGGACAGTTCTTC. Translation: CSVEDVTGQFF.

This chain links TRBV29-1 with TRBJ2-2; 11 bases agree with TRBD2. The V gene's germline CDR1 is SQVTM and CDR2 ANQGSEA. The CDR3 extends over 15 amino acids. The J segment lost 1 base and the V segment lost 6 bases, leaving 4 bases of the junction unmatched. The CDR3 DNA is TGCAGCGTCGATACTAGCGGGGGGAACACCGGGGAGCTGTTTTTT. Translated: CSVDTSGGNTGELFF.

V and J are TRBV7-3 and TRBJ2-1, with D possibly matching TRBD1 (5 bases). Deletions cut 5 bases from V and 2 bases from J, with 7 bases between. CDR1 SGHTA and CDR2 FQGTGA come from the germline V gene. CDR3 length equals 13 residues. CDR3 loop: CASSQGAYNEQFF. The CDR3 DNA reads TGTGCCAGCAGCCAAGGGGCCTACAATGAGCAGTTCTTC.

The V and J genes are TRBV6-5 and TRBJ1-2, with unresolved D. The CDR3 consists of 13 residues. The V gene's germline CDR1 is MNHEY and CDR2 SVGAGI. V was clipped by 0 bases and J by 10 bases, with 12 bases between them. CDR3 protein: CASSYSSTSPYTF. The CDR3 coding sequence is TGTGCCAGCAGTTACTCGTCCACATCGCCCTACACCTTC.

V gene TRBV14 combines with J gene TRBJ1-1; the D gene is possibly TRBD1 (5 bases). The CDR3 sequence is 16 residues long. V shed 4 bases and J shed 0 bases, with 15 bases lying between them. CDR1 is SGHDN, CDR2 FVKESK, per germline. CDR3: CASSLPSGVMNTEAFF. The DNA for the CDR3 is TGTGCCAGCAGCCTTCCCTCGGGGGTAATGAACACTGAAGCTTTCTTT.

The chain combines TRBV4-2 with TRBJ2-1, with 11 positions matching TRBD2. The CDR3 has 13 residues. Losses at the gene ends were 5 bases for V and 8 bases for J; bases not matched to a gene: 2. CDR1 and CDR2 (germline): LGHNA, YNFKEQ. The CDR3 DNA reads as TGTGCCAGCAGCGCGGGACTAGCGGATGAGCAGTTCTTC. Protein sequence: CASSAGLADEQFF.

The chain couples TRBV6-6 to TRBJ2-7; the D gene is possibly TRBD1 (6 bases). From germline, CDR1 is MNHNY and CDR2 SVGAGI (reference sequence). CDR3 length: 16 residues. Deletions cut 5 bases from V and 3 bases from J, with 20 bases between. The DNA for the CDR3 is TGTGCCAGCAGTCCGGACAGAGGTCCTAATAGCTACGAGCAGTACTTC. Its protein product is CASSPDRGPNSYEQYF.

About this clone itself: The junction departs from the called germline gene at one end, perhaps through a read error. The V call is TRBV7-7, the J call TRBJ2-3; D call uncertain. CDR1 is SSHAT, CDR2 FNYEAQ, per germline (reference sequence). The CDR3 runs to 13 residues. The DNA for the CDR3 is TGTGCTAGCAGCCCCCTTATTCCAGATACGCAGTATTTT. Translation: CASSPLIPDTQYF.

The chain combines TRBV4-1 with TRBJ2-7, with 14 bases fitting TRBD2. The CDR3 is 18 residues long. Looked up from germline, CDR1 is MGHRA and CDR2 is YSYEKL. The trim removed 4 bases at V and 6 bases at J, leaving 14 bases unmatched. CDR3 DNA sequence: TGCGCCAGCAGCCGTCTTGGACTAGCGGGAGGAAATTTGGGCGAGCAGTACTTC. This sequence encodes CASSRLGLAGGNLGEQYF.

The chain employs TRBV7-6 and TRBJ1-2; D is ambiguous. V lost 2 bases and J lost 8, with 9 bases in between. The germline V gene has CDR1 SGHVS and CDR2 FNYEAQ. This CDR3 contains 12 residues. The CDR3 here is CASSLTGGGYTF. CDR3 in DNA: TGTGCCAGCAGCTTAACGGGTGGAGGCTACACCTTC. The variable domain in full, completed from reference TRBV7-6 and TRBJ1-2, reads GAGVSQSPRYKVTKRGQDVALRCDPISGHVSLYWYRQALGQGPEFLTYFNYEAQQDKSGLPNDRFSAERPEGSISTLTIQRTEQRDSAMYRCASSLTGGGYTFGSGTRLTVV.

As to this clone: Different DNA sequences within this sample yield the same CDR3. The chain uses TRBV7-9 and TRBJ1-2; D call uncertain. This CDR3 spans 11 amino acids. The germline CDR1 and CDR2 sequences are SEHNR and FQNEAQ (reference sequence). V lost 1 base, J lost 8 bases, and 5 bases lay in between. The CDR3 nucleotides are TGTGCCAGCAGCTTAGGCGGGGGCTACACCTTC. Translation gives CASSLGGGYTF.

This chain joins TRBV2 and TRBJ2-7; D might be TRBD1 (5 bases). V was trimmed by 7 bases and J by 2 bases, leaving 9 bases between them. This CDR3 has 12 residues. The germline CDR1 and CDR2 sequences are SNHLY and FYNNEI. CDR3 nucleotides: TGTGCCAGCACCGGACAAACCTACGAGCAGTACTTC. Its protein product is CASTGQTYEQYF.

J is TRBJ1-1 and V is TRBV6-5, with D possibly matching TRBD1 (6 bases). Trimming stripped 2 bases from V and 10 bases from J, with 14 bases between. This CDR3 region has 13 residues. The V gene's germline CDR1 is MNHEY and CDR2 SVGAGI. Here the CDR3 reads CASSYPAQGTAFF. In DNA form, the CDR3 reads TGTGCCAGCAGTTACCCTGCACAGGGTACAGCTTTCTTT.

The V and J genes are TRBV6-1 and TRBJ2-5; the match to TRBD1 covers 7 bases. CDR3 length: 14 amino acids. Trimming removed 4 bases from V and 2 bases from J; junction bases left unmatched: 4. Germline lookup yields CDR1 MNHNS and CDR2 SASEGT. This CDR3 is CASSVWTGQETQYF. In DNA, the CDR3 is TGTGCCAGCAGTGTCTGGACAGGTCAAGAGACCCAGTACTTC.

This rearrangement joins TRBV13 to TRBJ1-2, with D unclear. V lost 5 bases and J 6 bases, leaving 13 bases between the germline ends. The CDR3 has 13 amino acids. The germline V gene encodes CDR1 PRHDT and CDR2 FYEKMQ (reference sequence). CDR3 protein: CASSPAGFDGYTF. For the CDR3, the DNA is TGTGCCAGCAGCCCCGCCGGTTTCGATGGCTACACCTTC.

The rearrangement joins TRBV7-2 to TRBJ2-7, with 9 bases that match TRBD2. Trimming removed 8 bases from V and 4 bases from J; junction bases left unmatched: 12. The CDR3 covers 15 residues. CDR1 and CDR2 from the germline V gene are SGHTA and FQGNSA. The CDR3 region has the DNA TGTGCCAGCGGCGAAGGCGGGGGGGCTCAGTACGAGCAGTACTTC. This encodes CASGEGGGAQYEQYF. The whole variable domain, remainder taken from reference TRBV7-2 and TRBJ2-7, is GAGVSQSPSNKVTEKGKDVELRCDPISGHTALYWYRQSLGQGLEFLIYFQGNSAPDKSGLPSDRFSAERTGGSVSTLTIQRTQQEDSAVYLCASGEGGGAQYEQYFGPGTRLTVT.

The chain employs TRBV5-6 and TRBJ1-3; the D is unclear. From germline, CDR1 is SGHDT and CDR2 YYEEEE. This CDR3 spans 16 amino acids. V was clipped by 1 base and J by 2 bases, with 13 bases between them. The CDR3 DNA reads TGTGCCAGCAGCTTGTTAGGGTCGCGGGCTGGAAACACCATATATTTT. Protein sequence: CASSLLGSRAGNTIYF.

The rearrangement uses TRBV4-3 and TRBJ2-3; 7 bases are a match to TRBD1. CDR3 size: 15 residues. CDR1 is LGHNA and CDR2 is YSLEER in the germline V gene. Trimming cost V 1 base and J 6 bases; bases outside gene matches: 7. This CDR3 is CASSQGSQGVDTQYF. Written as DNA, the CDR3 is TGCGCCAGCAGCCAAGGGTCCCAGGGGGTTGATACGCAGTATTTT.

The rearrangement uses TRBV4-3 and TRBJ2-4; weak D call: TRBD1 (5 bases). This CDR3 is built from 16 residues. Per germline, CDR1 LGHNA and CDR2 YSLEER. The V and J ends lost 2 bases and 1 base respectively, with 12 bases between them. In nucleotides, the CDR3 is TGCGCCAGCAGCCAATTCACGACAGCCGCCAAAAACATTCAGTACTTC. Protein product: CASSQFTTAAKNIQYF.

This chain connects TRBV7-9 to TRBJ2-1; D might be TRBD2 (5 bases). Germline loops: CDR1 SEHNR, CDR2 FQNEAQ (reference sequence). V lost 9 bases, J lost 3 bases, and 12 bases lay in between. The CDR3 extends over 13 amino acids. The DNA for the CDR3 is TGTGCCAGGGGTCCCGGGGACTACAATGAGCAGTTCTTC. Encoded protein: CARGPGDYNEQFF.

The chain joins TRBV7-9 to TRBJ1-1; 9 bases are a match to TRBD1. CDR1 and CDR2 from the germline V gene are SEHNR and FQNEAQ (reference sequence). Losses at the gene ends were 7 bases for V and 5 bases for J; bases not matched to a gene: 8. The CDR3 sequence is 14 residues long. CDR3 sequence reads: CASILQGARTEAFF. In DNA form, the CDR3 reads TGTGCCAGCATCCTACAGGGGGCGAGGACTGAAGCTTTCTTT. The complete variable domain, with remaining parts taken from reference TRBV7-9 and TRBJ1-1, reads DTGVSQNPRHKITKRGQNVTFRCDPISEHNRLYWYRQTLGQGPEFLTYFQNEAQLEKSRLLSDRFSAERPKGSFSTLEIQRTEQGDSAMYLCASILQGARTEAFFGQGTRLTVV.

Notes on this clone: Other DNA sequences in this sample translate to the same CDR3. V is TRBV7-2 and J is TRBJ2-7, with 8 nucleotides matching TRBD1. CDR1 SGHTA and CDR2 FQGNSA come from the germline V gene. This CDR3 spans 14 amino acids. Trimming at V came to 3 bases and at J to 2 bases, leaving 3 bases not matched to a gene. CDR3 bases: TGTGCCAGCAGCTTTGGACAGGGAACCTACGAGCAGTACTTC. This encodes CASSFGQGTYEQYF.